These 24 T cell receptor beta chains were all obtained from the same sample, sequenced in a study of CD8+CD57+ T cells in acquired aplastic anemia. All sequencing subjects had displayed CD8+CD57+ cell expansion on flow cytometry. It was genomic DNA that served as the template for profiling TCR beta VDJ and CDR3. TCRdb itself ran the reads through MiXCR, one entry per CDR3 protein. The sample lists some 200,000 distinct CDR3 sequences, more than 45% seen once, with around 9.7% in the top ten. The source material was sorted CD4+, CD8+, or CD8+CD57+ T cells (not recorded which) from PBMCs. These receptors were obtained from a human donor with aplastic anemia.

This clonotype was picked up a small number of times. V is TRBV24-1 and J is TRBJ1-5; D is unclear. Germline V gene sequence: CDR1 KGHDR, CDR2 SFDVKD. The CDR3 loop spans 11 amino acids. Trimming cost V 4 bases and J 9 bases, with 6 bases left between them. The CDR3 coding sequence is TGTGCCACCAGTGAGGGTGGGCCCCAGCATTTT. As protein: CATSEGGPQHF.

This clonotype was seen repeatedly, ten times or more. The chain has TRBV9 and TRBJ2-6, with D perhaps matching TRBD1 (5 bases). V was trimmed by 4 bases and J by 1 base, leaving 9 bases between them. CDR1 is SGDLS, CDR2 YYNGEE, per germline. CDR3 size: 15 residues. The CDR3 region is CASSPQGSGANVLTF. The CDR3 nucleotides are TGTGCCAGCAGCCCGCAGGGATCTGGGGCCAACGTCCTGACTTTC.

This clonotype was detected ten times or more. The chain couples TRBV10-3 to TRBJ1-3; maybe TRBD1 (5 bases). V lost 2 bases to trimming and J lost 2 bases, with 13 bases between them. CDR1 and CDR2 from the germline V gene are ENHRY and SYGVKD. The CDR3 has 16 amino acids. The CDR3: CAISEDGGKTGNTIYF. CDR3 nucleotide sequence: TGTGCCATCAGTGAGGACGGGGGAAAAACTGGAAACACCATATATTTT.

This chain joins TRBV20-1 and TRBJ1-1, with D possibly matching TRBD1 (5 bases). Germline lookup yields CDR1 DFQATT and CDR2 SNEGSKA (reference sequence). V was cut by 0 bases and J by 1 base, with 12 bases left in between. The CDR3 spans 15 residues. The DNA of the CDR3 is TGCAGTGCTAGAGATCACGGCAGGGCGAACACTGAAGCTTTCTTT. As protein: CSARDHGRANTEAFF.

This clonotype was detected only a few times. The chain is built from TRBV7-8 and TRBJ2-1; the D gene is possibly TRBD1 (6 bases). The germline V and J ends were trimmed by 6 bases and 6 bases, with 9 bases remaining between them. Germline V gene data show CDR1 as SGHVS and CDR2 as FQNEAQ. The CDR3 runs to 12 residues. This CDR3 is CASSQQGNEQFF. The CDR3 coding sequence is TGTGCCAGCAGTCAACAGGGCAATGAGCAGTTCTTC.

V and J are TRBV6-4 and TRBJ1-4; 7 bases agree with TRBD1. CDR3 length equals 15 residues. V lost 5 bases, J lost 6 bases, and 9 bases stayed unmatched. The germline CDR1 and CDR2 sequences are MRHNA and SNTAGT. In DNA, the CDR3 is TGTGCCAGCAGTCCGGTGCGACAGGGAGATGAAAAACTGTTTTTT. Its translation is CASSPVRQGDEKLFF.

V gene TRBV10-1 combines with J gene TRBJ1-1, with D possibly matching TRBD1 (5 bases). Trimming removed 8 bases at V and 1 base at J, with 11 bases between. Germline V gives CDR1 WNHNN, CDR2 SYGVQD (reference sequence). The CDR3 runs 13 residues. CDR3 nucleotide sequence: TGCGCCAGCGTCCGGGACGGGAACACTGAAGCTTTCTTT. Its protein is CASVRDGNTEAFF.

V usage is TRBV29-1 and J usage is TRBJ1-2; a weak D match, TRBD1 (5 bases). CDR3 length: 13 amino acids. Germline CDR1 is SQVTM and CDR2 is ANQGSEA. Trimming left V 3 bases short and J 8 bases short, with 16 bases between. The CDR3, as DNA: TGCAGCGTTGACACGCAGGGTACGGGCGGCTACACCTTC. Its protein product is CSVDTQGTGGYTF.

In this sample, this clonotype turned up many times. The V and J genes are TRBV7-3 and TRBJ1-1, with D unresolved. From germline, CDR1 is SGHTA and CDR2 FQGTGA. V was cut by 0 bases and J by 3 bases, with 11 bases left in between. CDR3 length: 15 residues. DNA for the CDR3: TGTGCCAGCAGCTTAACGCATACCTGGGACACTGAAGCTTTCTTT. Translated: CASSLTHTWDTEAFF.

V and J are TRBV10-3 and TRBJ2-7; 14 positions match TRBD2. Germline V gene lookup returns CDR1 ENHRY and CDR2 SYGVKD. The V segment lost 5 bases and the J segment 3 bases; nucleotides outside the gene matches: 6. The CDR3 has 16 amino acids. The CDR3 loop is CAISSGGLAGVYEQYF. CDR3 in DNA: TGTGCCATCAGTAGTGGGGGACTAGCGGGAGTCTACGAGCAGTACTTC.

This clonotype has at least ten counts. The chain links TRBV11-2 to TRBJ2-7, with 9 bases aligning to TRBD2. This CDR3 has 14 residues. V was clipped by 2 bases and J by 8 bases; unmatched bases: 7. Germline CDR1 reads SGHAT; CDR2 reads FQNNGV. The DNA for the CDR3 is TGTGCCAGCAGCTTAAGACTAGCGGAGCAAAAGCAGTACTTC. Its translation: CASSLRLAEQKQYF.

On this clonotype: This may come from a read error, since a much larger clone is one base off. The J gene is TRBJ2-7, the V gene TRBV5-1, with D perhaps matching TRBD1 (5 bases). The germline V gene has CDR1 SGHRS and CDR2 YFSETQ. This CDR3 region has 14 residues. Trimming stripped 0 bases from V and 7 bases from J, with 14 bases between. CDR3 protein: CASSLATDYNEQYF. CDR3 sequence (DNA): TGCGCCAGCAGCTTGGCGACAGATTACAATGAGCAGTACTTC.

V gene TRBV24-1 combines with J gene TRBJ2-7, with TRBD1 identical over 8 bases. With V trimmed by 11 bases and J by 5 bases, 7 bases remained unmatched. This CDR3 is built from 12 residues. Germline V gene lookup returns CDR1 KGHDR and CDR2 SFDVKD. CDR3 amino acids: CAIGTGGDEQYF. Written as DNA, the CDR3 is TGTGCCATCGGGACAGGCGGGGACGAGCAGTACTTC.

There are many counts of this clonotype. The chain recombines TRBV20-1 with TRBJ1-4; 8 bases are a match to TRBD1. With V trimmed by 4 bases and J by 8 bases, 12 bases remained unmatched. The CDR3 sequence is 15 residues long. Germline CDR1 DFQATT, CDR2 SNEGSKA (reference sequence). CDR3 bases: TGCAGTGCTACCCAGATGGCAGGGGGCCAGGAAAAACTGTTTTTT. Translated: CSATQMAGGQEKLFF.

This clonotype has a handful of counts. This chain uses TRBV7-3 with TRBJ2-3; D may be TRBD1 or TRBD2 (5 bases each). The ends were cut back, 5 bases at V and 2 bases at J, with 14 bases in the middle. The CDR3 is 15 residues long. Germline CDR1 reads SGHTA; CDR2 reads FQGTGA. The CDR3 protein is CASSPGTFHTDTQYF. In DNA form, the CDR3 reads TGTGCCAGCAGCCCCGGGACGTTTCACACAGATACGCAGTATTTT.

This clonotype was picked up one time. The gene calls are TRBV29-1 and TRBJ2-7; TRBD1 matches at 10 bases. J was trimmed by 6 bases and V by 7 bases; bases with no gene match: 12. Germline V gene sequence: CDR1 SQVTM, CDR2 ANQGSEA. The CDR3 spans 14 residues. The CDR3 here is CSGKTGTGVGEQYF. CDR3 in DNA: TGCAGCGGTAAAACCGGGACAGGGGTCGGCGAGCAGTACTTC.

The sample holds many counts of this clonotype. The genes are TRBV5-1 and TRBJ2-3; 8 bases map to TRBD2. The ends lost 2 bases at V and 3 bases at J; junction bases unmatched: 5. Germline V gives CDR1 SGHRS, CDR2 YFSETQ. This CDR3 has 15 residues. CDR3 residues: CASSLAGDVTDTQYF. CDR3 nucleotides: TGCGCCAGCAGCTTAGCGGGAGATGTGACAGATACGCAGTATTTT.

Concerning this clonotype itself: A read error may account for a junction end that differs from germline. The chain joins TRBV20-1 to TRBJ2-1; TRBD2 matches at 9 bases. The CDR3 contains 16 residues. Germline V gene data show CDR1 as DFQATT and CDR2 as SNEGSKA (reference sequence). In DNA form, the CDR3 reads TGCAGTGCCAGAGAGCGGGGGGCCACCTCCTACAATGAGCAGTTCTTC. Its translation: CSARERGATSYNEQFF.

J is TRBJ1-4 and V is TRBV10-3; TRBD1 matches 7 bases. Germline CDR1 reads ENHRY; CDR2 reads SYGVKD. The trim removed 10 bases at V and 3 bases at J, leaving 11 bases unmatched. The CDR3 runs 15 residues. This CDR3 is CATPGGTEPNEKLFF. The CDR3 DNA reads as TGTGCCACCCCTGGGGGGACAGAACCTAATGAAAAACTGTTTTTT.

The chain's CDR3 is CASSSRGNTF. CDR3 coding DNA: TGTGCCAGTAGTTCCAGGGGCAACACCTTC. The gene calls are TRBV19 and TRBJ1-2; possibly TRBD1 for D (6 bases). V was clipped by 5 bases and J by 12 bases, with 10 bases between them. The length of the CDR3 is 10 residues. Per the germline V gene, CDR1 is LNHDA and CDR2 is SQIVND (reference sequence).

This clonotype was observed a few times. This chain joins TRBV25-1 and TRBJ1-1, with 7 bases matching TRBD1. The junction had 12 bases not matched to a gene; V was cut back by 8 bases and J by 0 bases. This CDR3 spans 16 amino acids. Germline loops: CDR1 MGHDK, CDR2 SYGVNS. The CDR3 nucleotides are TGTGCCAGCTCAATGTGGACAGGAGCCATGAACACTGAAGCTTTCTTT. Protein: CASSMWTGAMNTEAFF. The variable domain in full, completed from reference TRBV25-1 and TRBJ1-1, reads EADIYQTPRYLVIGTGKKITLECSQTMGHDKMYWYQQDPGMELHLIHYSYGVNSTEKGDLSSESTVSRIRTEHFPLTLESARPSHTSQYLCASSMWTGAMNTEAFFGQGTRLTVV.

The chain carries TRBV2 and TRBJ2-7; D might be TRBD1 or TRBD2, each matching 5 bases. The germline CDR1 and CDR2 sequences are SNHLY and FYNNEI. With 6 bases removed from V and 4 bases from J, the gap between germline ends came to 16 bases. This CDR3 is 14 amino acids long. The CDR3 DNA follows: TGTGCCAGCAGGGCCGGGACCGTACTGTACGAGCAGTACTTC. This translates into CASRAGTVLYEQYF.

The rearrangement uses TRBV9 and TRBJ2-7; 7 positions agree with TRBD2. Germline V gene data show CDR1 as SGDLS and CDR2 as YYNGEE. This CDR3 contains 14 residues. V was pared by 3 bases and J by 0 bases, with 3 bases of the junction left unmatched. CDR3 nucleotides: TGTGCCAGCAGCGCGGGAGGTAGCTCCTACGAGCAGTACTTC. Amino acid sequence: CASSAGGSSYEQYF.

This clonotype was counted a few times. The genes are TRBV13 and TRBJ1-3; unclear D gene. V lost 4 bases, J lost 0 bases, and 16 bases lay in between. The CDR3 sequence is 17 residues long. The germline V gene has CDR1 PRHDT and CDR2 FYEKMQ (reference sequence). The chain's CDR3 is CASSSSSRVLSGNTIYF. The CDR3 coding sequence is TGTGCCAGCAGCTCTTCGTCAAGGGTACTCTCTGGAAACACCATATATTTT.